This T cell receptor beta chain was recovered during a study of blood T cell repertoires in COVID-19. Across the study: Sites in the United States, Italy and Spain provided acute and convalescent COVID-19 samples. PBMCs, B-cell-depleted T cells, or T cells provided the cDNA or gDNA that made up the material.

Per the authors' pipeline: How many nucleated cells were present was estimated from reference gene primer amplification. The protocol was immunoSEQ multiplex PCR, while the TCRdb copy is restricted to in-frame clones and leaves out a portion. That table furnishes V, J and clone size, whereas the DNA furnished D and trimming. Counted here are about 42,000 clones, 70% to 90% occurring once; the ten biggest clones make up 13%. The germline V gene has CDR1 LNHDA and CDR2 SQIVND (reference sequence). The CDR3 loop spans 12 amino acids. V shed 9 bases and J shed 1 base, with 6 bases lying between them. Material: peripheral blood. The chain recombines TRBV19 with TRBJ2-2; the D gene is possibly TRBD2 (5 bases). The receptor's source is a woman aged 70-85 years in a cohort sampled during active COVID-19. CDR3 DNA: TGTGCCAGCCGGGAGAACACCGGGGAGCTGTTTTTT. The encoded protein is CASRENTGELFF.